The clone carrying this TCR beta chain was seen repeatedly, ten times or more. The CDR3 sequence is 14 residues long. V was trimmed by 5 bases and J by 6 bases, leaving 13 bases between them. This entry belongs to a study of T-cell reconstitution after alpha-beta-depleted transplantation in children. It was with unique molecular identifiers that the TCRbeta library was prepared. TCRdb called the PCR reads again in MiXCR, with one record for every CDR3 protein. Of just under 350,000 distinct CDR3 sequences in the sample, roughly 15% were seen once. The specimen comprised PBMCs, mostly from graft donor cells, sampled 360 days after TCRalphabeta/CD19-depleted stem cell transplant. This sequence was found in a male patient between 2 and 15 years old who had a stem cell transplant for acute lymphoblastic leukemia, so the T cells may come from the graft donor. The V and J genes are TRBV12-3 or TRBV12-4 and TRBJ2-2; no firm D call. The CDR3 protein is CASSGLGRAGELFF. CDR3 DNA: TGTGCCAGCAGTGGCCTGGGCCGGGCCGGGGAGCTGTTTTTT.